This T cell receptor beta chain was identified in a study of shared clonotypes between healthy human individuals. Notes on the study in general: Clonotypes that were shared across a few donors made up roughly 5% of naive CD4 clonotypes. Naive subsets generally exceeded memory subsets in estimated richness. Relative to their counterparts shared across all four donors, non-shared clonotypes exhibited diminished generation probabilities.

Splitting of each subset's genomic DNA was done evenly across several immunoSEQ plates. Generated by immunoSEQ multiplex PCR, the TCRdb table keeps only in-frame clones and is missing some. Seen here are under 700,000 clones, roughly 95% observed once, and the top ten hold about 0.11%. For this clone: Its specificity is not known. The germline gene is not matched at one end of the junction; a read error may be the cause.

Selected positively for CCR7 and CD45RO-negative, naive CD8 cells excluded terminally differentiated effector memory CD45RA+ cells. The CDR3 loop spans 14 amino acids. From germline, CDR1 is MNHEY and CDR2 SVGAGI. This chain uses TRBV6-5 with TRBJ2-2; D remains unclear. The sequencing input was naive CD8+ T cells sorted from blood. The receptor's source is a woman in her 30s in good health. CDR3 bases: TGTGCCAGCAGTTACATATGGCCTACCGAGGAGCTGTTTTTT. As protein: CASSYIWPTEELFF.